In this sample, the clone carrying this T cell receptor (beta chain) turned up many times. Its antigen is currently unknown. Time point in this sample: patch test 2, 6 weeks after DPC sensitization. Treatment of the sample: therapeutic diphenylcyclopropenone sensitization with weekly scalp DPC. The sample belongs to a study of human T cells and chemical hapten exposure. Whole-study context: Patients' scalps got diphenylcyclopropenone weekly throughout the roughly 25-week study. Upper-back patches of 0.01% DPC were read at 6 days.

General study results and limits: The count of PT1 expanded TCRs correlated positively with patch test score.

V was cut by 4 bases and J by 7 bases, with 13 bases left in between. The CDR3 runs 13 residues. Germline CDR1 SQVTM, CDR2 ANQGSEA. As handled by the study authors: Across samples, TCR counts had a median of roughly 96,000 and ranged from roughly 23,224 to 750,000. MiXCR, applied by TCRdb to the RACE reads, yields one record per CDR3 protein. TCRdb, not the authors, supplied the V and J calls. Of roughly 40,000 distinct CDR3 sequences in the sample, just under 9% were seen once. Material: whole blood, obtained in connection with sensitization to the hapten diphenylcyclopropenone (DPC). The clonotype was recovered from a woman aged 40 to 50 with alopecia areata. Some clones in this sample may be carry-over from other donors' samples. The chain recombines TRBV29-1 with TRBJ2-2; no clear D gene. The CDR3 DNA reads TGCAGCGTTGGGGTCAGGCTAGACGGGGAGCTGTTTTTT. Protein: CSVGVRLDGELFF.